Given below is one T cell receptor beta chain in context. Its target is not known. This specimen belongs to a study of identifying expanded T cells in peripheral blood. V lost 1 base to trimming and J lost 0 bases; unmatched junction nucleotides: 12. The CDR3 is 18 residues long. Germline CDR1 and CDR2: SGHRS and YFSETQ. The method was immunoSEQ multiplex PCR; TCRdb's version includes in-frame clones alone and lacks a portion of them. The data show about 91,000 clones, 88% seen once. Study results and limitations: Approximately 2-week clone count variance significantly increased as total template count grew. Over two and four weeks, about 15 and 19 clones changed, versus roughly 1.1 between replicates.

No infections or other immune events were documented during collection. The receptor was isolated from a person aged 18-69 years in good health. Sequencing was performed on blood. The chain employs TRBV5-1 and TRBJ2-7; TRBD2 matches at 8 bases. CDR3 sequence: CASSLKASGPISSYEQYF. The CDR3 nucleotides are TGCGCCAGCAGCTTGAAGGCTAGCGGGCCCATTAGCTCCTACGAGCAGTACTTC.